This T cell receptor (beta chain) originates from a study of T cell repertoires in ileal Crohn's disease. Study summary: Around 37% were active smokers at surgery; median disease duration was approximately 7.3 years. Whole-study findings and limits: Clonality above 26.8% at surgery always came with endoscopic recurrence. High-frequency clones were more common in sorted CD8 than CD4 cells.

The table lists this clone with a count of one. Its specificity is not known. Repertoires were generated with immunoSEQ multiplex PCR, while TCRdb's copy carries only in-frame clones and drops some. This sample has about 13,000 clones, with roughly 78% found just once. Germline-derived CDR1 and CDR2 are SGHDT and YYEEEE. V shed 2 bases and J shed 0 bases, with 9 bases lying between them. This CDR3 comprises 14 residues. The time point denotes: neoterminal ileum biopsy at postoperative endoscopy, about 6 months after surgery. The rearrangement uses TRBV5-6 and TRBJ2-7; D is unresolved. The sequenced sample was ileal tissue. This clonotype was obtained from an adult with Crohn's disease. The CDR3 sequence: CASSFPTGSYEQYF. The CDR3 bases are TGTGCCAGCAGCTTTCCGACGGGCTCCTACGAGCAGTACTTC.